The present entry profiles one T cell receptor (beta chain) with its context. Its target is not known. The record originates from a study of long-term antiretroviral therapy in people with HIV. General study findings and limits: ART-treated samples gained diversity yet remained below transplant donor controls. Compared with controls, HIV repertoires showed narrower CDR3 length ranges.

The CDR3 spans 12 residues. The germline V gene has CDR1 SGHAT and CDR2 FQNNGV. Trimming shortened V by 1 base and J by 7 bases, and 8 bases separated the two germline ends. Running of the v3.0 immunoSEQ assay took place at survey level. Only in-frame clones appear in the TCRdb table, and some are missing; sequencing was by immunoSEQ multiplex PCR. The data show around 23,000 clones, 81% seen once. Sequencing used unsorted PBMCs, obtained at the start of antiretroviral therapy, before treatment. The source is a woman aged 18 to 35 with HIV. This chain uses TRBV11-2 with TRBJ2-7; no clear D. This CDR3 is CASSLGWFEQYF. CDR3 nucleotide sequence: TGTGCCAGCAGCTTAGGTTGGTTTGAGCAGTACTTC.